Presented here are 7 T cell receptor beta chains from one specimen sequenced in a study of blood T cell repertoires in COVID-19. Assay used: immunoSEQ multiplex PCR; TCRdb lists only in-frame clones, some missing. The sample lists 150,000 to 190,000 clones, about 80% occurring once. The material sequenced was PBMCs or T cells enriched from blood (not recorded which). Every receptor here comes from a man between 45 and 60 years old who had recovered from COVID-19.

The J gene is TRBJ1-6, the V gene TRBV6-5; maybe TRBD1 (5 bases). V lost 7 bases and J lost 0, with 10 bases in between. Germline V gene lookup returns CDR1 MNHEY and CDR2 SVGAGI. This CDR3 region has 15 residues. CDR3 DNA: TGTGCCAGCAAGGAGACAGCCTCCTATAATTCACCCCTCCACTTT. Its translation is CASKETASYNSPLHF.

The chain links TRBV5-1 to TRBJ1-2; 9 nucleotides match TRBD1. V lost 5 bases and J lost 0; bases outside the gene matches: 8. This CDR3 comprises 16 residues. Looked up from germline, CDR1 is SGHRS and CDR2 is YFSETQ. As DNA, the CDR3 is TGCGCCAGCAGTTCTCGGACAGGGGATTCTAACTATGGCTACACCTTC. Translation gives CASSSRTGDSNYGYTF.

The chain recombines TRBV7-2 with TRBJ1-5; unclear D gene. The germline CDR1 and CDR2 sequences are SGHTA and FQGNSA. This CDR3 contains 14 residues. V was clipped by 2 bases and J by 2 bases, with 7 bases between them. The CDR3, as DNA: TGTGCCAGCAGCTTATCCGGGGGCAATCAGCCCCAGCATTTT. It codes for CASSLSGGNQPQHF.

This chain connects TRBV11-1 to TRBJ2-7; a weak D match, TRBD2 (7 bases). The CDR3 consists of 15 residues. Trimming removed 5 bases from V and 2 bases from J, with 16 bases in between. Germline V gives CDR1 SGHAT, CDR2 FQDESV (reference sequence). Written as DNA, the CDR3 is TGTGCCAGCAGCCCGGAGGGGGGGGGCACCTACGAGCAGTACTTC. This encodes CASSPEGGGTYEQYF.

The rearrangement uses TRBV2 and TRBJ1-2; D unresolved. V was cut by 7 bases and J by 8 bases, with 14 bases left in between. This CDR3 has 12 residues. The V gene's germline CDR1 is SNHLY and CDR2 FYNNEI. For the CDR3, the DNA is TGTGCCAGCACAGGCCGAGGGATGGGCTACACCTTC. Amino acids: CASTGRGMGYTF.

The chain uses TRBV18 and TRBJ2-7; D might be TRBD2 (6 bases). Trimming shortened V by 3 bases and J by 4 bases, and 13 bases separated the two germline ends. CDR3 length: 14 residues. Germline V gene lookup returns CDR1 KGHSH and CDR2 LQKENI. The CDR3 DNA sequence: TGTGCCAGCTCACCGGGGGGTAAGCCTTACGAGCAGTACTTC. Protein: CASSPGGKPYEQYF. The full variable domain, completed using reference TRBV18 and TRBJ2-7, is NAGVMQNPRHLVRRRGQEARLRCSPMKGHSHVYWYRQLPEEGLKFMVYLQKENIIDESGMPKERFSAEFPKEGPSILRIQQVVRGDSAAYFCASSPGGKPYEQYFGPGTRLTVT.

This clone was seen just once. The chain combines TRBV2 with TRBJ1-1; weak D call: TRBD1 (6 bases). Germline values: CDR1 SNHLY, CDR2 FYNNEI. CDR3 length: 12 residues. V gave up 7 bases and J gave up 11 bases, with 17 bases separating them. This chain's CDR3 is CASTAKGVLAFF. The CDR3 nucleotides read TGTGCCAGCACCGCTAAGGGGGTATTGGCTTTCTTT.